A single sample gave rise to the 31 T cell receptor beta chains below, sequenced in a study of blood T cell repertoires in COVID-19. Produced via immunoSEQ multiplex PCR; TCRdb's table is partial and in-frame only. In the table there are 160,000 or so clones, roughly nine tenths of which are singletons. Sequenced input: peripheral blood. Source of these receptors: a woman in her 40s with acute or convalescent COVID-19.

V and J are TRBV7-9 and TRBJ1-4, with 9 bases lining up with TRBD1. Per the germline V gene, CDR1 is SEHNR and CDR2 is FQNEAQ (reference sequence). The CDR3 is 15 amino acids. Trimming took 1 base from V and 8 from J; bases not matched to a gene: 5. Here the CDR3 reads CASSLGTGEREKLFF. CDR3 nucleotides: TGTGCCAGCAGCTTAGGGACAGGGGAAAGAGAAAAACTGTTTTTT.

The chain has TRBV23-1 and TRBJ1-2; 8 bases line up with TRBD1. TRBV23-1 is identified as an open reading frame with a role that is uncertain. The V and J ends lost 6 bases and 2 bases, in that order; junction bases with no gene match: 5. This CDR3 contains 14 residues. The DNA of the CDR3 is TGCGCCAGCAGACCGACAGGGGCGAACTATGGCTACACCTTC. Encoded protein: CASRPTGANYGYTF.

The chain has TRBV15 and TRBJ2-3; D perhaps matches TRBD2 (6 bases). The CDR3 loop spans 14 amino acids. In germline, CDR1 is LNHNV, CDR2 YYDKDF (reference sequence). Trimming took 1 base from V and 3 from J, leaving 8 bases between them. The CDR3 reads CATSRAGGTDTQYF. The DNA of the CDR3 is TGTGCCACCAGCAGAGCTGGGGGGACAGATACGCAGTATTTT.

The DNA for the CDR3 is TGTGCCAGCAGTTCACAGGGGTACGAGCAGTACTTC. Its protein is CASSSQGYEQYF. The V call is TRBV6-5, the J call TRBJ2-7, with 7 nucleotides matching TRBD1. The junction had 1 base not matched to a gene; V was cut back by 4 bases and J by 4 bases. The CDR3 loop spans 12 amino acids. From germline, CDR1 is MNHEY and CDR2 SVGAGI.

The gene calls are TRBV7-9 and TRBJ2-7; TRBD2 matches 7 bases. Germline assignment: CDR1 SEHNR and CDR2 FQNEAQ (reference sequence). This CDR3 spans 13 amino acids. Losses at the gene ends were 5 bases for V and 3 bases for J; bases not matched to a gene: 4. The CDR3 sequence: CASSRWEGYEQYF. The CDR3 DNA sequence: TGTGCCAGCAGCCGTTGGGAGGGCTACGAGCAGTACTTC. Full variable domain (rest looked up from reference TRBV7-9 and TRBJ2-7): DTGVSQNPRHKITKRGQNVTFRCDPISEHNRLYWYRQTLGQGPEFLTYFQNEAQLEKSRLLSDRFSAERPKGSFSTLEIQRTEQGDSAMYLCASSRWEGYEQYFGPGTRLTVT.

The V and J genes are TRBV7-3 and TRBJ2-1; 8 nucleotides agree with TRBD1. V trimming: 4 bases; J trimming: 8 bases; junction bases outside the gene matches: 10. This CDR3 region has 15 residues. Germline V gives CDR1 SGHTA, CDR2 FQGTGA. The DNA for the CDR3 is TGTGCCAGCAGCTCAGGACAGGGAATTCTCGATGAGCAGTTCTTC. It codes for CASSSGQGILDEQFF.

J is TRBJ2-7 and V is TRBV14; the match to TRBD2 covers 9 bases. J gave up 3 bases and V 1 base, and 7 bases lay outside the gene matches. CDR1 is SGHDN, CDR2 FVKESK, per germline. CDR3 length equals 16 residues. The CDR3 sequence: CASSQGRTSDHYEQYF. The CDR3 DNA is TGTGCCAGCAGCCAAGGTCGGACTAGCGATCACTACGAGCAGTACTTC.

The rearrangement links TRBV28 to TRBJ2-2, with 11 bases aligning to TRBD2. Germline CDR1 and CDR2: MDHEN and SYDVKM. The CDR3 is made up of 17 amino acids. The ends lost 0 bases at V and 6 bases at J; junction bases unmatched: 6. This chain's CDR3 is CASSLWRLAGGPGELFF. The CDR3 nucleotides read TGTGCCAGCAGTTTATGGCGGCTAGCGGGGGGCCCCGGGGAGCTGTTTTTT.

The rearrangement links TRBV7-3 to TRBJ2-1; 7 nucleotides match TRBD2. CDR1 is SGHTA and CDR2 is FQGTGA in the germline V gene. CDR3 size: 12 residues. V gave up 5 bases and J gave up 10 bases; unmatched junction bases: 5. The CDR3 reads CASSLRAGEQFF. The CDR3 DNA reads as TGTGCCAGCAGCCTGAGAGCGGGGGAGCAGTTCTTC.

The J gene is TRBJ2-1, the V gene TRBV6-4, with 9 bases fitting TRBD2. Per germline, CDR1 MRHNA and CDR2 SNTAGT. V gave up 4 bases and J gave up 8 bases; unmatched junction bases: 9. The CDR3 runs 15 residues. The CDR3 spells CASSGLAGDIYEQFF. The CDR3 nucleotides read TGTGCCAGCAGTGGGTTAGCGGGGGATATTTATGAGCAGTTCTTC.

The rearrangement links TRBV11-2 to TRBJ2-3; D possibly corresponds to TRBD1 (6 bases). This CDR3 is 15 amino acids long. The V and J ends lost 4 bases and 0 bases respectively, with 11 bases between them. CDR1 SGHAT and CDR2 FQNNGV come from the germline V gene. CDR3 sequence (DNA): TGTGCCAGCAGCTCTAACGACAGGAGCACAGATACGCAGTATTTT. Protein product: CASSSNDRSTDTQYF.

This chain uses TRBV9 with TRBJ2-5, with a weak D call TRBD2 (6 bases). The germline V gene has CDR1 SGDLS and CDR2 YYNGEE. Trimming left V 0 bases short and J 4 bases short, with 10 bases between. This CDR3 is built from 14 residues. CDR3 protein: CASSVDGAGETQYF. The CDR3 coding sequence is TGTGCCAGCAGCGTAGATGGAGCGGGAGAGACCCAGTACTTC.

The chain recombines TRBV5-1 with TRBJ2-7; 16 nucleotides agree with TRBD2. Losses at the gene ends were 0 bases for V and 6 bases for J; bases not matched to a gene: 6. The CDR3 is 17 amino acids. The germline CDR1 and CDR2 sequences are SGHRS and YFSETQ. The chain's CDR3 is CASSLAGTSGRAIEQYF. CDR3 in DNA: TGCGCCAGCAGCTTGGCCGGGACTAGCGGGAGGGCCATCGAGCAGTACTTC.

V is TRBV29-1 and J is TRBJ2-2, with D uncertain. Trimming stripped 2 bases from V and 6 bases from J, with 7 bases between. The CDR3 length is 12 residues. Germline lookup yields CDR1 SQVTM and CDR2 ANQGSEA. CDR3 coding DNA: TGCAGCGTTGAACCCCAGGCCGGGGAGCTGTTTTTT. Its protein is CSVEPQAGELFF.

The CDR3 region is CASSYRDSSYEQYF. CDR3 sequence (DNA): TGTGCCAGCAGCTACAGGGACAGTTCCTACGAGCAGTACTTC. The rearrangement links TRBV7-8 to TRBJ2-7, with TRBD1 identical over 7 bases. J was trimmed by 1 base and V by 4 bases; bases with no gene match: 4. The CDR3 is 14 amino acids. Germline CDR1 SGHVS, CDR2 FQNEAQ.

This chain joins TRBV15 and TRBJ1-2; D may be TRBD1 (5 bases). CDR1 and CDR2 from the germline V gene are LNHNV and YYDKDF (reference sequence). V gave up 0 bases and J gave up 7 bases, with 9 bases separating them. This CDR3 contains 13 residues. The CDR3: CATSRDRVRGYTF. The CDR3 DNA reads TGTGCCACCAGCAGAGACAGGGTACGTGGCTACACCTTC.

This sequence joins TRBV10-3 and TRBJ2-7; 10 bases fit TRBD2. Germline trimming cut 2 bases from V and 1 base from J; bases unmatched to any gene: 14. Germline CDR1 ENHRY, CDR2 SYGVKD. The CDR3 is 19 residues long. The CDR3 region is CAISELRLAGVVYSYEQYF. As DNA, the CDR3 is TGTGCCATCAGTGAGCTTCGGCTAGCGGGAGTTGTTTATTCCTACGAGCAGTACTTC.

This sequence joins TRBV10-1 and TRBJ1-4; TRBD1 matches at 7 bases. The V and J ends lost 7 bases and 0 bases, in that order; junction bases with no gene match: 5. Germline CDR1 reads WNHNN; CDR2 reads SYGVQD (reference sequence). The CDR3 loop spans 15 amino acids. CDR3 region: CASNGTEATNEKLFF. CDR3 coding DNA: TGCGCCAGCAACGGGACAGAAGCAACTAATGAAAAACTGTTTTTT.

The chain has TRBV5-4 and TRBJ1-1; 7 nucleotides agree with TRBD1. Germline V gene data show CDR1 as SGHNT and CDR2 as YYREEE (reference sequence). V gave up 4 bases and J gave up 3 bases; unmatched junction bases: 12. The CDR3 contains 16 residues. The CDR3 is CASSLGHRGGDTEAFF. CDR3 DNA sequence: TGTGCCAGCAGCCTCGGGCACAGGGGCGGGGACACTGAAGCTTTCTTT.

The V gene is TRBV12-3 or TRBV12-4, the J gene TRBJ1-1; possibly TRBD1 for D (5 bases). The CDR3 has 13 residues. V dropped 6 bases and J dropped 2 bases, with 10 bases sitting between them. The CDR3 region is CASSLGDNTEAFF. The CDR3 DNA reads as TGTGCCAGCAGCCTAGGGGATAACACTGAAGCTTTCTTT.

The rearrangement links TRBV11-3 to TRBJ2-1; weak D call: TRBD2 (5 bases). The germline V gene has CDR1 SGHNT and CDR2 YENEEA. V shed 5 bases and J shed 7 bases, with 12 bases lying between them. CDR3 length equals 13 residues. CDR3 protein: CASSPGSGNEQFF. The CDR3 coding sequence is TGTGCCAGCAGCCCGGGGTCCGGGAATGAGCAGTTCTTC.

The V gene is TRBV11-3, the J gene TRBJ2-7, with TRBD1 identical over 10 bases. CDR3 length: 15 amino acids. J gave up 2 bases and V 5 bases, and 6 bases lay outside the gene matches. Germline CDR1 SGHNT, CDR2 YENEEA. The CDR3 is CASSQLGQGAYEQYF. The CDR3 bases are TGTGCCAGCAGCCAGCTCGGACAGGGGGCCTACGAGCAGTACTTC.

This chain links TRBV7-6 with TRBJ1-1; the D gene is possibly TRBD1 (6 bases). Germline V gene sequence: CDR1 SGHVS, CDR2 FNYEAQ. The ends were cut back, 5 bases at V and 0 bases at J, with 13 bases in the middle. The CDR3 is 15 amino acids. The chain's CDR3 is CASSPPQGMNTEAFF. DNA for the CDR3: TGTGCCAGCAGCCCGCCGCAGGGGATGAACACTGAAGCTTTCTTT.

V usage is TRBV19 and J usage is TRBJ1-3; TRBD1 might be the D (6 bases). With 8 bases removed from V and 3 bases from J, the gap between germline ends came to 11 bases. The CDR3 has 13 amino acids. Germline assignment: CDR1 LNHDA and CDR2 SQIVND (reference sequence). CDR3 amino acids: CASHGTYGNTIYF. CDR3 DNA: TGTGCCAGTCACGGGACATATGGAAACACCATATATTTT.

This clone was counted a single time. The same CDR3 is also encoded by other DNA sequences in this sample. This chain joins TRBV9 and TRBJ1-6; tentatively, D is TRBD1 (6 bases). The CDR3 contains 14 residues. V was cut by 2 bases and J by 7 bases, with 10 bases left in between. CDR1 and CDR2 (germline): SGDLS, YYNGEE. CDR3 sequence (DNA): TGTGCCAGCAGCGTCGGCCAGGGGAATTCACCCCTCCACTTT. This translates into CASSVGQGNSPLHF.

This chain uses TRBV28 with TRBJ1-5; D is ambiguous. Trimming removed 6 bases at V and 2 bases at J, with 8 bases between. The germline V gene encodes CDR1 MDHEN and CDR2 SYDVKM. The CDR3 contains 13 residues. CDR3 amino acids: CASSPGGNQPQHF. DNA for the CDR3: TGTGCCAGCAGCCCAGGTGGCAATCAGCCCCAGCATTTT.

This clone has only a few counts. The rearrangement joins TRBV20-1 to TRBJ2-7, with D maybe TRBD1 (5 bases). CDR3 length equals 11 residues. Between the trimmed V and J ends, which lost 6 bases and 5 bases, there was a span of 11 bases. Per germline, CDR1 DFQATT and CDR2 SNEGSKA (reference sequence). CDR3: CSAVSGHEQYF. As DNA, the CDR3 is TGCAGTGCCGTATCAGGGCACGAGCAGTACTTC.

The chain recombines TRBV7-8 with TRBJ2-4; 8 nucleotides align to TRBD1. The CDR3 covers 16 residues. Per germline, CDR1 SGHVS and CDR2 FQNEAQ. With V trimmed by 7 bases and J by 2 bases, 10 bases remained unmatched. CDR3 sequence (DNA): TGTGCCAGCACCGACGACAGGGGTTTAACCAAAAACATTCAGTACTTC. Translating gives CASTDDRGLTKNIQYF.

V gene TRBV5-4 combines with J gene TRBJ2-1; D remains ambiguous. Germline loops: CDR1 SGHNT, CDR2 YYREEE (reference sequence). V gave up 0 bases and J gave up 0 bases, with 13 bases separating them. The CDR3 is 17 amino acids. This CDR3 reads CASSLVTLLSSYNEQFF. Written as DNA, the CDR3 is TGTGCCAGCAGCTTGGTTACCCTGTTGAGCTCCTACAATGAGCAGTTCTTC.

The chain carries TRBV12-3 or TRBV12-4 and TRBJ1-6; D possibly corresponds to TRBD1 (5 bases). Trimming cost V 6 bases and J 9 bases, with 12 bases left between them. This CDR3 has 13 amino acids. CDR3: CASRGLWGSPLHF. The CDR3, as DNA: TGTGCCAGCAGGGGGCTTTGGGGTTCACCCCTCCACTTT.

The chain combines TRBV19 with TRBJ1-6; a weak D match, TRBD1 (6 bases). This CDR3 has 15 residues. Germline CDR1 LNHDA, CDR2 SQIVND (reference sequence). V was trimmed by 1 base and J by 8 bases, leaving 12 bases between them. The CDR3 DNA is TGTGCCAGTAGTATAGGCAACAGGGTTGATTCACCCCTCCACTTT. Its protein product is CASSIGNRVDSPLHF.